This T cell receptor (beta chain) comes out of a study of sequential checkpoint blockade in melanoma (dated by TCRdb to about 2019). Notes on the research overall: Using 1:1 randomization, the trial assigned patients either to first-line nivolumab followed by ipilimumab (arm A) or to ipilimumab followed by nivolumab (arm B). Maintenance nivolumab was given following each of the two trial sequences. Roughly 20 patients had matched tumor biopsies taken before treatment and at week 13, after single-agent nivolumab (arm A) or ipilimumab (arm B). DNA from around 95 pretreatment melanoma tumor samples underwent TCRbeta immunosequencing. Roughly 85% of the matched pre- and post-treatment tumor biopsy pairs came from the same lesion. The full study reports these points: The response-prediction model combining TCR metrics and mutation burden needs validation in larger, independent patient cohorts. Achieving clinical benefit was about 30 times more likely for patients whose tumor T-cell fraction and clonality increased by week 13. Small sample sizes and reduced statistical power limited the within-arm analyses of tumor T-cell fraction. In the nivolumab-first arm (arm A), an association was found between pretreatment tumor TIL clonality and response (P = .04). Tumor T-cell fraction and clonality correlated with PD-L1 staining and CD8+ T-cell counts but not with mutational load.

As concerns this clone: It has no known antigen specificity. The sample holds no much larger clone one base away, and base qualities are not on file.

CDR1 and CDR2 (MNHGY, SAAAGT) derive from the germline V gene. The CDR3 covers 12 residues, taking in both the cysteine and the phenylalanine. The sequence is cut down to CDR3 DNA, 36 bases in frame from base 1. Trimming at the junction amounts to 5 bases on V and 1 base on J, and the germline ends lie 5 bases apart. The sample's treatment or condition label, in plain terms: randomized to nivolumab then ipilimumab (arm A) or the reverse (arm B). No trial patient had received prior DNA-damaging chemotherapy. Samples came from patients with melanoma in CheckMate 064, a randomized, open-label phase II trial of sequential checkpoint blockade. Genomic DNA from formalin-fixed paraffin-embedded (FFPE) tissue samples served as the input for tumor TCR sequencing. The immunoSEQ Assay was used to immunosequence TCRbeta CDR3 regions from genomic DNA. Before high-throughput sequencing, genomic DNA was amplified using bias-controlled multiplex PCR. The study's processing was this. To quantify the absolute abundance of each unique TCRbeta CDR3 region, the sequences were collapsed and filtered. Clonality, defined as 1 minus Pielou's evenness, was calculated using only productive rearrangements. Tumor T-cell fraction was calculated by normalizing TCRbeta template counts to the amount of usable DNA, which was estimated from several housekeeping genes. A previously published method was used to identify clones with significantly greater frequencies in on-treatment samples than in baseline samples. TCRdb took this table from immuneACCESS and kept in-frame rearrangements with V and J called. Such tables lack part of the clones; where checked against another copy, unresolved V genes explain under half of the gap, and the rest is unexplained. Clone size and the V and J calls come from that table; the DNA yielded D and trimming. Here the sample has over 10,000 clones; 27% occur a single time. The ten largest make up roughly 17% of the sample.

The chain uses TRBV6-8 and TRBJ1-2; a weak D assignment points to TRBD1 (5 bases agree). The receptor was derived from a human donor with melanoma. Sample: tumor tissue (inferred from file names), taken from a patient given nivolumab and ipilimumab in sequence. The bases read TGTGCCAGCAGTGACAGTAACTATGGCTACACCTTC. This codes for CASSDSNYGYTF.